A selection of T cell receptor beta chains follows, all from one sample in a study of blood T cell repertoires in COVID-19. Measured with immunoSEQ multiplex PCR; TCRdb has only the in-frame clones, and not every one. The repertoire holds about 250,000 clones, with 85% as singletons. What was sequenced was PBMCs or T cells enriched from blood (not recorded which). All receptors derive from a woman aged 50 to 60 with acute COVID-19. Each CDR3 is given with its conserved first and last residue. A D gene is named only where the DNA matches it firmly. Clone sizes are given selectively: once, few, many, or a class where the clone is expanded.

j_gene	abundance	v_gene	d_gene	CDR3nt	CDR3aa
TRBJ2-7	NA	TRBV15	TRBD1	TGTGCCACCAGCAGGAGACAGGGGGAGTACGAGCAGTACTTC	CATSRRQGEYEQYF
TRBJ1-2	NA	TRBV6-2/TRBV6-3	TRBD1	TGTGCCAGCAGTTGGGACAGGACAAACTATGGCTACACCTTC	CASSWDRTNYGYTF
TRBJ2-3	NA	TRBV11-3	NA	TGTGCCAGCAGCTCCGACGCGGTTTCGCGGGATACGCAGTATTTT	CASSSDAVSRDTQYF
TRBJ1-1	NA	TRBV2	NA	TGTGCCAGCCTACAGGATTTATTCGCTGAAGCTTTCTTT	CASLQDLFAEAFF
TRBJ1-1	NA	TRBV5-4	NA	TGTGCCAGCAGCCAGCGTCTACTGAACACTGAAGCTTTCTTT	CASSQRLLNTEAFF
TRBJ2-1	NA	TRBV4-1	NA	TGCGCCAGCAGCCAGAGGGGGGGTTACAATGAGCAGTTCTTC	CASSQRGGYNEQFF
TRBJ2-7	NA	TRBV6-5	NA	TGTGCCAGCAGCCACCAGGGTCCGGACTCCTACGAGCAGTACTTC	CASSHQGPDSYEQYF
TRBJ2-3	NA	TRBV7-7	NA	TGTGCTAGCAGCCCCCCCGGCAGGGTACCAGATACGCAGTATTTT	CASSPPGRVPDTQYF
TRBJ1-2	NA	TRBV3-1/TRBV3-2	NA	TGTGCCAGCAGCCAAGCTTGGACAGCTAACTATGGCTACACCTTC	CASSQAWTANYGYTF
TRBJ2-3	NA	TRBV14	NA	TGTGCCAGCAGCCCTAGCACAGATACGCAGTATTTT	CASSPSTDTQYF
TRBJ1-2	NA	TRBV2	NA	TGTGCCAGCAGTCGGACGGAGCGGGTCGGCTACACCTTC	CASSRTERVGYTF
TRBJ1-2	NA	TRBV7-2	TRBD1	TGTGCCAGCAGCTTAGGTTGGACAGGGGGTGGTTCACGCTACACCTTC	CASSLGWTGGGSRYTF
TRBJ1-5	NA	TRBV3-1/TRBV3-2	NA	TGTGCCAGCAGCCAAGGAGGGGGAAATCAGCCCCAGCATTTT	CASSQGGGNQPQHF
TRBJ1-4	few	TRBV18	NA	TGTGCCAGCTCACCACGGGGCGGCAGGGATAATGAAAAACTGTTTTTT	CASSPRGGRDNEKLFF
TRBJ1-4	NA	TRBV4-3	NA	TGCGCCAGCAGCCAAGGCCAGTCTAATGAAAAACTGTTTTTT	CASSQGQSNEKLFF
TRBJ1-5	NA	TRBV5-8	NA	TGTGCCAGCAGCCCTGGGCGGACAGTAGGGAATCAGCCCCAGCATTTT	CASSPGRTVGNQPQHF
TRBJ1-1	NA	TRBV6-1	TRBD1	TGTGCCAGCAGTGAGACGACAGGGGGTAGGACTGAAGCTTTCTTT	CASSETTGGRTEAFF
TRBJ1-4	NA	TRBV27	NA	TGTGCCAGCATGGAGGGCGAAAAACTGTTTTTT	CASMEGEKLFF
TRBJ1-5	NA	TRBV6-5	NA	TGTGCCAGCAGTTACACAGGGAGCAATCAGCCCCAGCATTTT	CASSYTGSNQPQHF
TRBJ1-3	NA	TRBV18	NA	TGTGCCAGCTCACCACCGAACGTTCTAAGCTCTGGAAACACCATATATTTT	CASSPPNVLSSGNTIYF
TRBJ2-5	NA	TRBV10-1	TRBD1	TGCGCCAGCAGGACCGGGACAGGACAAGAGACCCAGTACTTC	CASRTGTGQETQYF
TRBJ2-6	few	TRBV6-5	TRBD1	TGTGCCAGCAGTCCCGGGACAGCTGGGGCCAACGTCCTGACTTTC	CASSPGTAGANVLTF
TRBJ1-2	NA	TRBV30	NA	TGTGCCTGGAGTGTACTAGGTTCCTATGGCTACACCTTC	CAWSVLGSYGYTF
TRBJ2-3	NA	TRBV30	NA	TGTGCCTGGACTACGGGGGGCACCACAGATACGCAGTATTTT	CAWTTGGTTDTQYF
TRBJ2-2	NA	TRBV10-1	TRBD1	TGCGCCAGCAGGTCGGACAGGGCTCGAGGCACCGGGGAGCTGTTTTTT	CASRSDRARGTGELFF
TRBJ2-2	NA	TRBV28	TRBD2	TGTGCCAGCAGTCCCGGTCCTGCGGGGGGTGGGACCGGGGAGCTGTTTTTT	CASSPGPAGGGTGELFF
TRBJ1-1	NA	TRBV9	NA	TGTGCCAGCAGCGTTCTTATTTCAGGGAACACTGAAGCTTTCTTT	CASSVLISGNTEAFF
TRBJ2-7	once	TRBV12-3/TRBV12-4	TRBD1	TGTGCCAGCAGTTTAGGACAGGGCTACGAGCAGTACTTC	CASSLGQGYEQYF